The 26 T cell receptor beta chains below all came from one sample that was sequenced in a study of blood T cell repertoires in COVID-19. Repertoires were generated with immunoSEQ multiplex PCR, while TCRdb's copy carries only in-frame clones and drops some. The sample has 150,000 to 200,000 clones, about nine tenths seen once. Sequencing used peripheral blood. The receptor source for this set is a man over 45 with acute or convalescent COVID-19.

The rearrangement joins TRBV5-1 to TRBJ2-3, with 8 bases fitting TRBD2. J gave up 0 bases and V 6 bases, and 9 bases lay outside the gene matches. This CDR3 contains 16 residues. Germline lookup yields CDR1 SGHRS and CDR2 YFSETQ. The CDR3 is CASKTRSGGSTDTQYF. The CDR3 nucleotides read TGCGCCAGCAAAACCCGAAGCGGGGGTAGCACAGATACGCAGTATTTT. The full variable domain, with the rest looked up from reference TRBV5-1 and TRBJ2-3, is KAGVTQTPRYLIKTRGQQVTLSCSPISGHRSVSWYQQTPGQGLQFLFEYFSETQRNKGNFPGRFSGRQFSNSRSEMNVSTLELGDSALYLCASKTRSGGSTDTQYFGPGTRLTVL.

V and J are TRBV27 and TRBJ2-3; D might be TRBD2 (5 bases). The CDR3 has 15 amino acids. Per germline, CDR1 MNHEY and CDR2 SMNVEV (reference sequence). The ends were cut back, 1 base at V and 2 bases at J, with 10 bases in the middle. The DNA for the CDR3 is TGTGCCAGCAGTTTATGGACTGGGGTCACAGATACGCAGTATTTT. Its translation is CASSLWTGVTDTQYF.

The V gene is TRBV19, the J gene TRBJ1-2, with D uncertain. CDR3 length: 12 amino acids. The V and J ends lost 3 bases and 7 bases respectively, with 9 bases between them. The V gene's germline CDR1 is LNHDA and CDR2 SQIVND (reference sequence). CDR3 amino acids: CASSITRGGYTF. The CDR3 coding sequence is TGTGCCAGTAGTATCACTCGAGGTGGCTACACCTTC.

This chain uses TRBV10-3 with TRBJ1-2, with 8 positions matching TRBD1. There are 13 residues in the CDR3. CDR1 and CDR2 from the germline V gene are ENHRY and SYGVKD. V gave up 4 bases and J gave up 5 bases; unmatched junction bases: 3. The CDR3 coding sequence is TGTGCCATCAGTGGGACAGGGATATATGGCTACACCTTC. It translates to CAISGTGIYGYTF.

The chain recombines TRBV25-1 with TRBJ2-3; D perhaps matches TRBD2 (7 bases). Trimming left V 5 bases short and J 3 bases short, with 18 bases between. CDR1 and CDR2 from the germline V gene are MGHDK and SYGVNS. The CDR3 sequence is 16 residues long. The CDR3 DNA sequence: TGTGCCAGCAGTAAACCGGAAGGGGGGGGTACAGATACGCAGTATTTT. Translation gives CASSKPEGGGTDTQYF.

The V and J genes are TRBV23-1 and TRBJ2-7; possibly TRBD2 for D (5 bases). Being an ORF, TRBV23-1 has a function that is uncertain. V shed 3 bases and J shed 3 bases, with 12 bases lying between them. The CDR3 extends over 14 amino acids. CDR3 DNA sequence: TGCGCCAGCAGTCACCGAGGGCCCCTCTACGAGCAGTACTTC. It encodes CASSHRGPLYEQYF.

The V and J genes are TRBV28 and TRBJ2-2; maybe TRBD2 (5 bases). CDR3 length: 15 residues. Between the trimmed V and J ends, which lost 2 bases and 0 bases, there was a span of 7 bases. Germline V gives CDR1 MDHEN, CDR2 SYDVKM. The CDR3 spells CASSLTGANTGELFF. The CDR3 DNA follows: TGTGCCAGCAGTTTAACCGGGGCGAACACCGGGGAGCTGTTTTTT.

The chain employs TRBV10-3 and TRBJ2-3; D is possibly TRBD2 (6 bases). Per germline, CDR1 ENHRY and CDR2 SYGVKD. There are 15 residues in the CDR3. Trimming removed 4 bases at V and 3 bases at J, with 14 bases between. Here the CDR3 DNA reads TGTGCCATCAGTGCCCAACAAGGAGGGACAGATACGCAGTATTTT. Protein sequence: CAISAQQGGTDTQYF.

The rearrangement uses TRBV2 and TRBJ2-3; D not resolved. The V gene lost 1 base and the J gene lost 11 bases, with 7 bases spanning the gap. Looked up from germline, CDR1 is SNHLY and CDR2 is FYNNEI. CDR3 length: 11 residues. The CDR3 coding sequence is TGTGCCAGCAGTGAAGTGCCCAGGCAGTATTTT. It encodes CASSEVPRQYF.

In nucleotides, the CDR3 is TGTGCCATCAGTGAGTCGAAAGGGGGACAGGGTCTCCGTTACGAGCAGTACGTC. Translated, it gives CAISESKGGQGLRYEQYV. The V and J genes are TRBV10-3 and TRBJ2-7, with 9 bases lining up with TRBD1. This CDR3 region has 18 residues. Looked up from germline, CDR1 is ENHRY and CDR2 is SYGVKD. Trimming removed 0 bases from V and 4 bases from J; junction bases left unmatched: 13.

This clone was picked up one time. The junction and the germline gene differ at one end; a read error may be behind it. The V and J genes are TRBV2 and TRBJ2-1; 8 bases fit TRBD1. Germline V gene data show CDR1 as SNHLY and CDR2 as FYNNEI. The CDR3 consists of 11 residues. CDR3 in DNA: TGTGCCAGCAGTGGTGGCAGGGGGCTGATCTTC. This translates into CASSGGRGLIF.

The rearrangement links TRBV27 to TRBJ2-3, with a weak D call TRBD2 (5 bases). V was shortened by 6 bases and J by 3 bases, with 13 bases between the two germline ends. This CDR3 has 14 amino acids. Germline V gene lookup returns CDR1 MNHEY and CDR2 SMNVEV (reference sequence). The CDR3 bases are TGTGCCAGCAGATCGACTCCGGGGACAGATACGCAGTATTTT. The encoded protein is CASRSTPGTDTQYF.

The chain links TRBV19 to TRBJ1-6, with TRBD1 as a possible D gene (5 bases). The CDR3 runs 13 residues. V lost 5 bases, J lost 10 bases, and 12 bases lay in between. Per the germline V gene, CDR1 is LNHDA and CDR2 is SQIVND (reference sequence). In DNA form, the CDR3 reads TGTGCCAGTAGTTTTCTCGGGGGATCACCCCTCCACTTT. This gives the protein CASSFLGGSPLHF.

The sample holds a few counts of this clone. This sequence joins TRBV7-9 and TRBJ1-2, with 7 bases that match TRBD1. Unmatched junction bases numbered 8, after V lost 5 bases and J lost 2 bases. Germline CDR1 reads SEHNR; CDR2 reads FQNEAQ (reference sequence). The CDR3 sequence is 15 residues long. This CDR3 reads CASSPPGGGNYGYTF. In DNA, the CDR3 is TGTGCCAGCAGCCCCCCGGGAGGGGGCAACTATGGCTACACCTTC.

The V call is TRBV18, the J call TRBJ2-1; 7 bases line up with TRBD1. V dropped 6 bases and J dropped 8; count of bases not matched to a gene: 4. Germline values: CDR1 KGHSH, CDR2 LQKENI. The CDR3 is 12 residues long. CDR3 loop: CASSLDRDEQFF. The CDR3 DNA sequence: TGTGCCAGCTCTCTCGACAGGGATGAGCAGTTCTTC. The entire variable domain, with the rest obtained from reference TRBV18 and TRBJ2-1, is as follows: NAGVMQNPRHLVRRRGQEARLRCSPMKGHSHVYWYRQLPEEGLKFMVYLQKENIIDESGMPKERFSAEFPKEGPSILRIQQVVRGDSAAYFCASSLDRDEQFFGPGTRLTVL.

The chain couples TRBV6-5 to TRBJ2-7, with 7 bases matching TRBD1. The CDR3 sequence is 16 residues long. With 0 bases clipped from V and 1 base from J, the junction kept 6 bases outside the gene matches. Germline-derived CDR1 and CDR2 are MNHEY and SVGAGI. The CDR3 spells CASSYSNRGQSYEQYF. The DNA of the CDR3 is TGTGCCAGCAGTTACTCCAACCGGGGACAGTCCTACGAGCAGTACTTC.

The V call is TRBV2, the J call TRBJ2-3; D is ambiguous. Trimming took off 4 bases at V and 2 bases at J, with 13 bases between the two ends. The V gene's germline CDR1 is SNHLY and CDR2 FYNNEI. The CDR3 consists of 15 residues. For the CDR3, the DNA is TGTGCCAGCAGTGCCAGTCTAGTCAACACAGATACGCAGTATTTT. Amino acids: CASSASLVNTDTQYF. Full variable domain (missing parts from reference TRBV2 and TRBJ2-3): EPEVTQTPSHQVTQMGQEVILRCVPISNHLYFYWYRQILGQKVEFLVSFYNNEISEKSEIFDDQFSVERPDGSNFTLKIRSTKLEDSAMYFCASSASLVNTDTQYFGPGTRLTVL.

The V and J genes are TRBV15 and TRBJ2-7; 9 bases align to TRBD1. V lost 0 bases, J lost 3 bases, and 3 bases stayed unmatched. The CDR3 spans 15 residues. The germline gives CDR1 LNHNV, CDR2 YYDKDF (reference sequence). CDR3 loop: CATSRDPTGGYEQYF. The CDR3 DNA sequence: TGTGCCACCAGCAGAGATCCGACAGGGGGCTACGAGCAGTACTTC.

The chain recombines TRBV6-5 with TRBJ2-3; tentative D call: TRBD1 (6 bases). Germline CDR1 reads MNHEY; CDR2 reads SVGAGI. The V end lost 0 bases, the J end lost 0 bases, and 10 bases lay between the germline ends. The CDR3 extends over 16 amino acids. The chain's CDR3 is CASSYSKTGSTDTQYF. The CDR3 DNA sequence: TGTGCCAGCAGTTACTCGAAAACAGGGAGCACAGATACGCAGTATTTT.

This chain connects TRBV27 to TRBJ1-1, with D perhaps matching TRBD1 (5 bases). V was clipped by 5 bases and J by 0 bases, with 7 bases between them. The CDR3 extends over 13 amino acids. Germline V gene lookup returns CDR1 MNHEY and CDR2 SMNVEV (reference sequence). CDR3 in amino acids: CASSPQVNTEAFF. CDR3 DNA: TGTGCCAGCAGTCCACAGGTGAACACTGAAGCTTTCTTT.

This clone was seen once. CDR3 in amino acids: CASSTSGLADGETQYF. Written as DNA, the CDR3 is TGTGCCAGTAGTACCTCGGGACTAGCGGACGGGGAGACCCAGTACTTC. The chain combines TRBV19 with TRBJ2-5, with 11 bases that match TRBD2. Trimming took 4 bases from V and 5 from J; bases not matched to a gene: 9. CDR1 and CDR2 from the germline V gene are LNHDA and SQIVND (reference sequence). This CDR3 comprises 16 residues. The whole variable domain, filled in from reference TRBV19 and TRBJ2-5, reads DGGITQSPKYLFRKEGQNVTLSCEQNLNHDAMYWYRQDPGQGLRLIYYSQIVNDFQKGDIAEGYSVSREKKESFPLTVTSAQKNPTAFYLCASSTSGLADGETQYFGPGTRLLVL.

Written as DNA, the CDR3 is TGTGCCAGCAGTTCCCGACAGGTTCAAGAGACCCAGTACTTC. Encoded protein: CASSSRQVQETQYF. This chain connects TRBV28 to TRBJ2-5, with D possibly TRBD1 on 6 matching bases. This CDR3 has 14 residues. The V end lost 4 bases, the J end lost 2 bases, and 11 bases lay between the germline ends. Germline CDR1 reads MDHEN; CDR2 reads SYDVKM.

The V call is TRBV6-5, the J call TRBJ2-1, with D tentatively TRBD2 (6 bases). Germline CDR1 reads MNHEY; CDR2 reads SVGAGI. CDR3 length: 12 amino acids. V shed 5 bases and J shed 8 bases, with 10 bases lying between them. CDR3 loop: CASSTPGDEQFF. In DNA, the CDR3 is TGTGCCAGCAGTACCCCGGGGGATGAGCAGTTCTTC.

The J gene is TRBJ1-1, the V gene TRBV5-1; D is possibly TRBD1 (5 bases). CDR1 and CDR2 from the germline V gene are SGHRS and YFSETQ. V was trimmed by 4 bases and J by 7 bases, leaving 17 bases between them. The CDR3 is 14 amino acids. CDR3 sequence reads: CASSTAPGVVEAFF. The CDR3 DNA is TGCGCCAGCAGCACCGCGCCGGGGGTAGTTGAAGCTTTCTTT.

The gene calls are TRBV10-2 and TRBJ2-7; TRBD2 is a possible D gene (5 bases). Germline assignment: CDR1 WSHSY and CDR2 SAAADI. The CDR3 spans 12 residues. V was trimmed by 6 bases and J by 5 bases, leaving 11 bases between them. The DNA of the CDR3 is TGCGCCAGCAGGGACTCCGGGGACGAGCAGTACGTC. This codes for CASRDSGDEQYV.

J is TRBJ2-3 and V is TRBV28, with D possibly matching TRBD2 (6 bases). CDR1 and CDR2 from the germline V gene are MDHEN and SYDVKM. V dropped 6 bases and J dropped 5 bases, with 12 bases sitting between them. The CDR3 length is 13 residues. The CDR3 coding sequence is TGTGCCAGCAGGGAGGGCCTGGGAGATACGCAGTATTTT. Translated, it gives CASREGLGDTQYF.